This T cell receptor (beta chain) was documented in a study of blood T cells in healthy people across ages. Using a J-beta primer mix together with a sample-barcoded 5' primer, a second PCR was run for about 6 to 12 cycles. Template switching added a 12-random-nucleotide identifier to every cDNA molecule. MiXCR, applied by TCRdb to the 5' RACE reads, yields one record per CDR3 protein. The sample records more than 550,000 distinct CDR3 sequences, approximately 22% being singletons. Germline CDR1 and CDR2: SEHNR and FQNEAQ (reference sequence). CDR3 length: 15 amino acids. Regarding this clonotype: Antigen specificity is unknown. This clone may be a read error of a much larger clone one base away. This CDR3 fails to terminate in the conserved phenylalanine or tryptophan, so it likely reflects a read error.

Findings and caveats of the study: Significant beta diversity loss was already apparent by age approximately 38, declining roughly linearly.

What was sequenced was blood. The genes are TRBV7-9 and TRBJ2-5; TRBD2 matches at 7 bases. The J call is uncertain, as TRBJ2-1 better fits the DNA end. This receptor was taken from a man between 70 and 80 years old in good health. The CDR3 loop reads CASSARDYDFHEQFC. The CDR3 DNA reads TGTGCCAGCAGCGCCCGGGACTATGATTTCCATGAGCAGTTCTGC.